This T cell receptor beta chain was sequenced for a study of T cells of healthy individuals. Details on this clonotype: This may stem from a read error, because a much larger clone lies one nucleotide away.

CDR3 length equals 15 residues. CDR1 is SGHRS, CDR2 YFSETQ, per germline. J lost 2 bases, V lost 3 bases, and 8 bases had no gene match. Each CDR3 protein gets one entry after TCRdb re-called the 5' RACE reads with MiXCR. The sample lists about 53,000 distinct CDR3 sequences, roughly 14% occurring once. This receptor was obtained from a human donor in good health. The gene calls are TRBV5-1 and TRBJ2-7; TRBD2 matches 7 bases. The CDR3 protein is CASSSEAGMTYEQYF. The CDR3 DNA is TGCGCCAGCAGCTCGGAAGCGGGGATGACCTACGAGCAGTACTTC.